Listed here are 7 T cell receptor beta chains from one sample, sequenced in a study of T cell repertoires in cytomegalovirus infection. TCRdb reanalysed the reads using MiXCR and keeps one entry per CDR3 protein. Of around 230,000 distinct CDR3 sequences in the sample, approximately 6.7% were seen once. The sequenced material came from PBMCs. Receptors were obtained from a human donor in good health (CMV status not recorded). Some clones in this sample may be carry-over from other donors' samples.

This clonotype was recorded at least ten times. V is TRBV27 and J is TRBJ2-7, with TRBD1 matching 7 bases. The J segment lost 7 bases and the V segment lost 6 bases, leaving 12 bases of the junction unmatched. CDR1 and CDR2 from the germline V gene are MNHEY and SMNVEV (reference sequence). This CDR3 is built from 14 residues. The CDR3 DNA follows: TGTGCCAGCAGGAAGGATAAGGGGGCAGGAGAGCAGTACTTC. This sequence encodes CASRKDKGAGEQYF.

This clonotype was seen repeatedly, ten times or more. This chain links TRBV19 with TRBJ1-1; D is uncertain. Germline CDR1 reads LNHDA; CDR2 reads SQIVND (reference sequence). The V and J ends lost 0 bases and 1 base respectively, with 12 bases between them. This CDR3 has 16 residues. The CDR3: CASSIDVDLKNTEAFF. The CDR3 DNA follows: TGTGCCAGTAGTATAGATGTGGACCTTAAGAACACTGAAGCTTTCTTT.

Ten or more counts support this clonotype. The chain links TRBV27 to TRBJ2-7, with 10 bases matching TRBD2. The CDR3 extends over 17 amino acids. Germline CDR1 reads MNHEY; CDR2 reads SMNVEV (reference sequence). Trimming took 3 bases from V and 5 from J; bases not matched to a gene: 13. CDR3 in amino acids: CASSFQWGAGGIDEQYF. For the CDR3, the DNA is TGTGCCAGCAGTTTCCAATGGGGAGCGGGGGGGATAGACGAGCAGTACTTC.

This clonotype was counted many times. At one boundary the junction diverges from the germline segment, which might be a read error. The chain links TRBV28 to TRBJ2-7, with 7 bases aligning to TRBD1. Germline CDR1 and CDR2: MDHEN and SYDVKM. The CDR3 spans 11 residues. This CDR3 is CASSLNRGVEF. The CDR3 nucleotides read TGTGCCAGCAGTCTGAACAGGGGTGTAGAATTC.

This clonotype was seen ten or more times. CDR3 sequence reads: CSAKLPGGYDNEQFF. In DNA form, the CDR3 reads TGCAGTGCAAAGCTCCCGGGGGGCTATGACAATGAGCAGTTCTTC. This chain joins TRBV20-1 and TRBJ2-1; a possible D gene is TRBD2 (7 bases). Germline CDR1 and CDR2: DFQATT and SNEGSKA (reference sequence). The V gene lost 6 bases and the J gene lost 5 bases, with 20 bases spanning the gap. The CDR3 is 15 residues long.

As to this clonotype: The conserved phenylalanine or tryptophan normally closing the CDR3 is absent here, so this likely arose from a read error. The V gene is TRBV30, the J gene TRBJ2-7; D gene unclear. The CDR3 is made up of 12 amino acids. CDR1 and CDR2 (germline): GTSNPN, SVGIG (reference sequence). The V end was cut by 1 base, the J end by 3 bases, with 7 bases between. The CDR3 bases are TGTGCCTGGAGTGGGCAGTTCTACGAGCAGTACCTC. As protein: CAWSGQFYEQYL.

This clonotype occurred many times. The chain combines TRBV5-6 with TRBJ2-3; D call uncertain. Trimming took off 1 base at V and 2 bases at J, with 5 bases between the two ends. This CDR3 contains 13 residues. The germline V gene has CDR1 SGHDT and CDR2 YYEEEE. The CDR3 coding sequence is TGTGCCAGCAGCTTGTGGGACACAGATACGCAGTATTTT. Translation gives CASSLWDTDTQYF.